Presented here are 10 T cell receptor beta chains from one specimen sequenced in a study of monozygotic twins with inflammatory bowel disease (dated by TCRdb to the late 2010s). Library method: 5' RACE. Sequencing was performed on an Illumina HiSeq 2500. The reads went through TCRdb reprocessing, and each CDR3 protein sequence gets one entry with no DNA. The sample table gives 150,000 to 200,000 distinct CDR3 sequences. The ten top clones hold under 3.5% of the sample. Specimen: blood. The receptor set was obtained from a human donor with ulcerative colitis or Crohn's disease, or a healthy co-twin of an affected twin (not recorded which).

The V gene is TRBV3-1, the J gene TRBJ2-2; with no DNA, the TCRdb D assignment of TRBD1 cannot be verified. Germline lookup yields CDR1 LGHDT and CDR2 YNNKEL (reference sequence). The CDR3 is 17 residues long. The CDR3 sequence: CASSRRMGGSNTGELFF.

This rearrangement joins TRBV7-8 to TRBJ2-6; the D call of TRBD1 rests on TCRdb alone, since no DNA is present to check it. The V gene's germline CDR1 is SGHVS and CDR2 FQNEAQ. The CDR3 runs 17 residues. CDR3 protein: CASSLFDSNSGANVLTF.

The rearrangement joins TRBV5-1 to TRBJ2-3; the D gene TCRdb calls, TRBD1, cannot be checked with no DNA. The CDR3 sequence is 14 residues long. In germline, CDR1 is SGHRS, CDR2 YFSETQ. The CDR3 here is CASSGLRATDTQYF. The full variable domain, completed using reference TRBV5-1 and TRBJ2-3, is KAGVTQTPRYLIKTRGQQVTLSCSPISGHRSVSWYQQTPGQGLQFLFEYFSETQRNKGNFPGRFSGRQFSNSRSEMNVSTLELGDSALYLCASSGLRATDTQYFGPGTRLTVL.

The genes are TRBV28 and TRBJ1-1. This CDR3 has 12 residues. Germline lookup yields CDR1 MDHEN and CDR2 SYDVKM. The CDR3 reads CASSLWAGGAFF.

The CDR3 protein is CASSLDDRPREQFF. This chain joins TRBV7-6 and TRBJ2-1; TCRdb selects TRBD1, and the lack of DNA leaves this call unchecked. Germline V CDR1 and CDR2: SGHVS, FNYEAQ. This CDR3 contains 14 residues.

V is TRBV6-1 and J is TRBJ2-1; TCRdb selects TRBD1, and the lack of DNA leaves this call unchecked. This CDR3 spans 14 amino acids. From germline, CDR1 is MNHNS and CDR2 SASEGT. CDR3 protein: CASRQGTGDNEQFF.

The chain recombines TRBV5-4 with TRBJ1-1; TCRdb gives TRBD1 as the D gene, but with no DNA this cannot be confirmed. The CDR3 has 14 amino acids. Germline V gives CDR1 SGHNT, CDR2 YYREEE (reference sequence). The chain's CDR3 is CASSLERTNTEAFF.

The J gene is TRBJ2-5, the V gene TRBV7-9; TCRdb's assignment of TRBD2 cannot be checked, as there is no DNA. The germline gives CDR1 SEHNR, CDR2 FQNEAQ (reference sequence). This CDR3 is built from 16 residues. The CDR3 sequence is CASSMGLAGATETQYF.

This chain connects TRBV20-1 to TRBJ2-3; TCRdb lists TRBD1, though no DNA is available to test this call. The CDR3 contains 13 residues. The germline CDR1 and CDR2 sequences are DFQATT and SNEGSKA (reference sequence). The CDR3 spells CSFRDSLKDTQYF.

This rearrangement joins TRBV13 to TRBJ2-1; TCRdb calls TRBD1, which cannot be checked without DNA. The germline V gene encodes CDR1 PRHDT and CDR2 FYEKMQ (reference sequence). The CDR3 sequence is 14 residues long. CDR3 residues: CASSATRGGDEQFF. Combining the CDR3 with reference TRBV13 and TRBJ2-1 gives the whole variable domain AAGVIQSPRHLIKEKRETATLKCYPIPRHDTVYWYQQGPGQDPQFLISFYEKMQSDKGSIPDRFSAQQFSDYHSELNMSSLELGDSALYFCASSATRGGDEQFFGPGTRLTVL.